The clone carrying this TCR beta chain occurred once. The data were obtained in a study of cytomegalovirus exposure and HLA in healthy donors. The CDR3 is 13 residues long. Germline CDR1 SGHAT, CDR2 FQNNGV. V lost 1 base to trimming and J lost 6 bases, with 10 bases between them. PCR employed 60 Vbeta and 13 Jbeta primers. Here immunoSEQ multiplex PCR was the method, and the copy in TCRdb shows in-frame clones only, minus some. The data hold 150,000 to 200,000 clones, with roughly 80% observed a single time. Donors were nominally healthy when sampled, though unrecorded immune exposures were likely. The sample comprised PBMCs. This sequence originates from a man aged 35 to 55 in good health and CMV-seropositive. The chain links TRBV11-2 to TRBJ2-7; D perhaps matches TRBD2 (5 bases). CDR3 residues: CASSLVEGVEQYF. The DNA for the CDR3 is TGTGCCAGCAGCTTAGTTGAGGGTGTCGAGCAGTACTTC.